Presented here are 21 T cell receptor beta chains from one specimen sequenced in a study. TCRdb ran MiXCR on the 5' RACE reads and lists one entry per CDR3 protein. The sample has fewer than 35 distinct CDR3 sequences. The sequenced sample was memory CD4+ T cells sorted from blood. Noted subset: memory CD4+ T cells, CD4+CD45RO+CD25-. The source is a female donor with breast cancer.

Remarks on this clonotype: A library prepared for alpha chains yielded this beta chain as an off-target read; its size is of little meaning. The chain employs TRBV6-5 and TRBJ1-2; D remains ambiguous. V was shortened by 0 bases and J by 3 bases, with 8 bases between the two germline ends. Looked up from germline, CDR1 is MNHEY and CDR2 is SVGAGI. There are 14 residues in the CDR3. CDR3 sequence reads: CASSYSRRDYGYTF. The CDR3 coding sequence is TGTGCCAGCAGTTACTCGAGAAGGGACTATGGCTACACCTTC.

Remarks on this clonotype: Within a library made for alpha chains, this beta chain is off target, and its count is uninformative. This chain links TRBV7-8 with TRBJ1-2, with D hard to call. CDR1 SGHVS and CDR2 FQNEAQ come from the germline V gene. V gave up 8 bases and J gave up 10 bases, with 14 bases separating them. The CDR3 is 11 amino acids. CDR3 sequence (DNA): TGTGCCAGCTTAGAGACCAATGTCTACACCTTC. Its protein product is CASLETNVYTF.

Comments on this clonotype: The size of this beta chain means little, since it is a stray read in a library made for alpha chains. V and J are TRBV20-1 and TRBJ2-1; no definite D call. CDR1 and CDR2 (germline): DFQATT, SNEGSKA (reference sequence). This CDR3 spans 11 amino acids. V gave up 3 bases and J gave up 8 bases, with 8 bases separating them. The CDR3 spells CSASYTHEQFF. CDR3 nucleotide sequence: TGCAGTGCTAGTTATACCCATGAGCAGTTCTTC.

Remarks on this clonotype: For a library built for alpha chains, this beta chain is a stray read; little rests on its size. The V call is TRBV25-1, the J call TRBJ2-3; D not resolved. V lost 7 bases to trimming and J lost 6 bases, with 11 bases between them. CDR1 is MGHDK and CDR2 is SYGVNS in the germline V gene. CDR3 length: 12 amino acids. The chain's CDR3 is CASTELEDTQYF. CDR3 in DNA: TGTGCCAGCACCGAACTCGAGGATACGCAGTATTTT.

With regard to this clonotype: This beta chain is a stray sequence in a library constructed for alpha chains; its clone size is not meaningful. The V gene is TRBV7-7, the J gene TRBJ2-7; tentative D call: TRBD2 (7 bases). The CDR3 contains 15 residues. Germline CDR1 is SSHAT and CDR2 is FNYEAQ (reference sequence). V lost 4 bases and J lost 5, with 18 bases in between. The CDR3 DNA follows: TGTGCCAGCAGCTCACCGCTGGGGGGGCTCGACGAGCAGTACTTC. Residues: CASSSPLGGLDEQYF.

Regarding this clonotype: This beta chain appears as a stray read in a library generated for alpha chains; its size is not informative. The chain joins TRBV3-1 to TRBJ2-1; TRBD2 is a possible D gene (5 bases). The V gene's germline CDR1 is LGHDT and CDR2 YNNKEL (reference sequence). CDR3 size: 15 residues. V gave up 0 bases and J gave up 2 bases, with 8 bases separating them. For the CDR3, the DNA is TGTGCCAGCAGCCAAGACGGGATACCCTACAATGAGCAGTTCTTC. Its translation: CASSQDGIPYNEQFF.

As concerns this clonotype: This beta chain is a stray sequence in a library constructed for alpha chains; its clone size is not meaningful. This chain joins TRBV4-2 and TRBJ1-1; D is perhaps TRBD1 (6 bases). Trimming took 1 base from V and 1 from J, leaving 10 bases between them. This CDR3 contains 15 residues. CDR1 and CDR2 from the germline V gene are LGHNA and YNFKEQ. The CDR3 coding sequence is TGTGCCAGCAGCCAAGTTGGACAGTCGAACACTGAAGCTTTCTTT. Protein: CASSQVGQSNTEAFF.

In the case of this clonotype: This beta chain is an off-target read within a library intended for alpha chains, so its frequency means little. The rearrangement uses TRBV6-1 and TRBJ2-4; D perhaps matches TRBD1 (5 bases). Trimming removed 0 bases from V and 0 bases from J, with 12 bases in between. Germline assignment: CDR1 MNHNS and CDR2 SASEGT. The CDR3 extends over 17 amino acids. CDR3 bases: TGTGCCAGCAGTGAAGCGCTTAGTAGGGGAGCCAAAAACATTCAGTACTTC. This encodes CASSEALSRGAKNIQYF.

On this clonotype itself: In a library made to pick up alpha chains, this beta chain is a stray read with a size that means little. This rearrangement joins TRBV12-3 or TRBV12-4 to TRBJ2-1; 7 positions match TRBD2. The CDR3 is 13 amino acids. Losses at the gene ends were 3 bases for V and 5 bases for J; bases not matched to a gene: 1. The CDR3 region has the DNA TGTGCCAGCAGTTTGGGACTAAACAATGAGCAGTTCTTC. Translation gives CASSLGLNNEQFF.

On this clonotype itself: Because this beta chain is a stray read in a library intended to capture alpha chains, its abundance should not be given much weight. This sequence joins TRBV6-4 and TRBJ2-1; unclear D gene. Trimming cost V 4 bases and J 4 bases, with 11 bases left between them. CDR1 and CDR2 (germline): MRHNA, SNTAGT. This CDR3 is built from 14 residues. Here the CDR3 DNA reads TGTGCCAGCAGTGTTTCCGAAGGGTACAATGAGCAGTTCTTC. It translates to CASSVSEGYNEQFF.

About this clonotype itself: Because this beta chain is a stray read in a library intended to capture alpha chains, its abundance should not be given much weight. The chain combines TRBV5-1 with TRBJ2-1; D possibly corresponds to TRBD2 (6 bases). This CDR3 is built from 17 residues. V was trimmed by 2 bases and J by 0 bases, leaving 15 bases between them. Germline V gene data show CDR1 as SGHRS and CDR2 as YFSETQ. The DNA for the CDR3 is TGCGCCAGCAGCTTTTTGCCCTCCGGGGGCTCCTACAATGAGCAGTTCTTC. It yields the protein CASSFLPSGGSYNEQFF.

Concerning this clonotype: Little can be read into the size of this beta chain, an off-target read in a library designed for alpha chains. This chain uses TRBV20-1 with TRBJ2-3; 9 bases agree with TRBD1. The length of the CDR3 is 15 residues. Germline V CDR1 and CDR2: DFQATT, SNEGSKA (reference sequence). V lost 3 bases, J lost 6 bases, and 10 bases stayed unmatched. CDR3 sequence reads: CSARGQGRDRDTQYF. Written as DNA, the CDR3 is TGCAGTGCTAGGGGACAGGGTAGGGATCGGGATACGCAGTATTTT.

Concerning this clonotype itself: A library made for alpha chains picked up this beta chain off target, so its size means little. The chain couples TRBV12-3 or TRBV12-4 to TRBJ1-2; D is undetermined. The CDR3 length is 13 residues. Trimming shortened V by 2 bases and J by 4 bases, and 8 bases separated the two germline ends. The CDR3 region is CASSLSVGYGYTF. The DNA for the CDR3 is TGTGCCAGCAGTTTATCGGTGGGCTATGGCTACACCTTC.

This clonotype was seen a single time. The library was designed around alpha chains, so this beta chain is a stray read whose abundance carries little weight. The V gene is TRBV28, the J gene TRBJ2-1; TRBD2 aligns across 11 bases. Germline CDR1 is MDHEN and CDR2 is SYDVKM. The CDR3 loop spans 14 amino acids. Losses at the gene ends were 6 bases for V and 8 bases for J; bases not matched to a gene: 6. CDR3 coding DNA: TGTGCCAGCAGAATAGCGGGAGGGCTCGATGAGCAGTTCTTC. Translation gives CASRIAGGLDEQFF.

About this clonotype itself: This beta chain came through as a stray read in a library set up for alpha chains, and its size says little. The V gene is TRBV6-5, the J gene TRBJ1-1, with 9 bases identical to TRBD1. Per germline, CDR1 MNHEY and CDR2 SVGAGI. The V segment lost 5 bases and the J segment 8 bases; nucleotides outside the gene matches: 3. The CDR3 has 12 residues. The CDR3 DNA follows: TGTGCCAGCAGTCGGACAGGGGTGGAAGCTTTCTTT. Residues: CASSRTGVEAFF.

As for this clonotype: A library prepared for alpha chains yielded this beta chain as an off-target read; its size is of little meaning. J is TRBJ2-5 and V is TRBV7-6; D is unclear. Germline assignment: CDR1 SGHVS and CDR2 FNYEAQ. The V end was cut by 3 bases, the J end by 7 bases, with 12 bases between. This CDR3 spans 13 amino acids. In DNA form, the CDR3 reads TGTGCCAGCAGCTTTGATCCTCTCGCGACCCAGTACTTC. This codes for CASSFDPLATQYF. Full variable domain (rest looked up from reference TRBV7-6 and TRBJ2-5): GAGVSQSPRYKVTKRGQDVALRCDPISGHVSLYWYRQALGQGPEFLTYFNYEAQQDKSGLPNDRFSAERPEGSISTLTIQRTEQRDSAMYRCASSFDPLATQYFGPGTRLLVL.

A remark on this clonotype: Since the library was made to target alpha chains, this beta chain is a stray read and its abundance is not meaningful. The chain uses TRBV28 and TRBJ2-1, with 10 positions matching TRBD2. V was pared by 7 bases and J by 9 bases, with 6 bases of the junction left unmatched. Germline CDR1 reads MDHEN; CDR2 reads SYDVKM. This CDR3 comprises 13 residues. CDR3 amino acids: CASKASGSSEQFF. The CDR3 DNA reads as TGTGCCAGCAAGGCTAGCGGGAGCTCTGAGCAGTTCTTC.

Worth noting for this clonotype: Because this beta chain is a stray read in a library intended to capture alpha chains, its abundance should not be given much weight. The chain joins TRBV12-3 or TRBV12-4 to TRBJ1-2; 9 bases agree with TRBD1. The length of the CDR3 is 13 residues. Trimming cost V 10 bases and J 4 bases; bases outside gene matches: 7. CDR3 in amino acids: CATAGQGFYGYTF. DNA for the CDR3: TGTGCCACCGCGGGACAGGGTTTCTATGGCTACACCTTC.

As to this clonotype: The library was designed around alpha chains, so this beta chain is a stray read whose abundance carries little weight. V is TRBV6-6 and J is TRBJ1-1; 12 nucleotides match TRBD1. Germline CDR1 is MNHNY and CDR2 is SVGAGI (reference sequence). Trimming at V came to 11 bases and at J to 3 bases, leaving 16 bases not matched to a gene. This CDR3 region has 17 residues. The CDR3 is CAGHGTGGAGWHTEAFF. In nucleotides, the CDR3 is TGTGCCGGACATGGGACAGGGGGCGCGGGATGGCACACTGAAGCTTTCTTT.

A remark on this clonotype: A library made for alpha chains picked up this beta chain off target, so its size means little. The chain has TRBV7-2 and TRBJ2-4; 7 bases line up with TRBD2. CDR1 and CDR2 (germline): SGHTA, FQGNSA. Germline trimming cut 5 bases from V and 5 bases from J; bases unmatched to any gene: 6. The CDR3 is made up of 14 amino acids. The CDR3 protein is CASSPRLAENIQYF. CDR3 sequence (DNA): TGTGCCAGCAGCCCCCGGCTAGCGGAAAACATTCAGTACTTC. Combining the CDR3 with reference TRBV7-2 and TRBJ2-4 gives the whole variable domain GAGVSQSPSNKVTEKGKDVELRCDPISGHTALYWYRQSLGQGLEFLIYFQGNSAPDKSGLPSDRFSAERTGGSVSTLTIQRTQQEDSAVYLCASSPRLAENIQYFGAGTRLSVL.

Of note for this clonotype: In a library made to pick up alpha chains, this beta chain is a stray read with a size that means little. CDR3 sequence: CASSSAMGSIQYF. Written as DNA, the CDR3 is TGTGCCAGCAGCTCGGCCATGGGGTCCATTCAGTACTTC. V is TRBV11-2 and J is TRBJ2-4, with unresolved D. This CDR3 contains 13 residues. CDR1 and CDR2 from the germline V gene are SGHAT and FQNNGV. The V gene lost 4 bases and the J gene lost 9 bases, with 13 bases spanning the gap.